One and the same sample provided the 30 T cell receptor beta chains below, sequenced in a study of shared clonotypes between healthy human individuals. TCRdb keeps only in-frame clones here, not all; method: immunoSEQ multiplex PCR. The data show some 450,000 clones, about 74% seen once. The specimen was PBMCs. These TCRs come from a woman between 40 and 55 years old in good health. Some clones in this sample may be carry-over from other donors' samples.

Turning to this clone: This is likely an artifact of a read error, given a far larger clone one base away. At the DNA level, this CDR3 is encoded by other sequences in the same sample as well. CDR3 loop: CASSSRDPATNEKLFF. For the CDR3, the DNA is TGTGCCAGCAGCTCTCGGGACCCTGCAACTAATGAAAAGCTGTTTTTT. The genes are TRBV7-3 and TRBJ1-4; possible D gene TRBD1, 5 bases. The CDR3 is made up of 16 amino acids. Per the germline V gene, CDR1 is SGHTA and CDR2 is FQGTGA.

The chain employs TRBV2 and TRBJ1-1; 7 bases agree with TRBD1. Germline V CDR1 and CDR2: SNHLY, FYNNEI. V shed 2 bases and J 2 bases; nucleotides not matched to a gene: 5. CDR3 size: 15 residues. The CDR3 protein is CASSERGTANTEAFF. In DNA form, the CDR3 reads TGTGCCAGCAGTGAAAGAGGGACAGCTAACACTGAAGCTTTCTTT.

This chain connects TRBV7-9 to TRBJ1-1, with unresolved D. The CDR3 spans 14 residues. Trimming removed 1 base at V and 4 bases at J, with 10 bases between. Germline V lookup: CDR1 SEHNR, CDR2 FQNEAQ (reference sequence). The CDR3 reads CASSLEARGTEAFF. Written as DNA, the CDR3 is TGTGCCAGCAGCTTAGAGGCCCGGGGCACTGAAGCTTTCTTT.

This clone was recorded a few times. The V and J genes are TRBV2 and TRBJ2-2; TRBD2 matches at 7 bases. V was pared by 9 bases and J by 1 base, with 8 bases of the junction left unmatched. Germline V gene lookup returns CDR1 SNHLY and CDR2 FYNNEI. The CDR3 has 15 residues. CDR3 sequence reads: CARGGPSGNTGELFF. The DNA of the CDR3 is TGTGCCAGGGGGGGTCCTAGCGGGAACACCGGGGAGCTGTTTTTT.

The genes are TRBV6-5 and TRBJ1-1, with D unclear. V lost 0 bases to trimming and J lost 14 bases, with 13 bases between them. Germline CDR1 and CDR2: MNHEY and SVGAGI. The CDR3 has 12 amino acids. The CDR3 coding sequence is TGTGCCAGCAGTTACTCGGGCCAAAACGAGTTCTTT. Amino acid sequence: CASSYSGQNEFF.

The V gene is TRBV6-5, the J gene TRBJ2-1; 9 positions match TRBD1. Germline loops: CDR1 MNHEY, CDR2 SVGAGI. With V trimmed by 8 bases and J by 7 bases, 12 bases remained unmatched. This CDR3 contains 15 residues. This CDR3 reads CASRIPGQGGNEQFF. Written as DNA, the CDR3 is TGTGCCAGCCGAATACCGGGACAGGGAGGGAATGAGCAGTTCTTC.

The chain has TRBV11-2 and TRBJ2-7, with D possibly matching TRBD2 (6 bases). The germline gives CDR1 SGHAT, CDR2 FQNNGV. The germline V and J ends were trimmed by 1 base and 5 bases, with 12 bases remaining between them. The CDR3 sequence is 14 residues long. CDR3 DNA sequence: TGTGCCAGCAGCTTAGCGCTGGAGCGGGACGAGCAGTACTTC. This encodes CASSLALERDEQYF.

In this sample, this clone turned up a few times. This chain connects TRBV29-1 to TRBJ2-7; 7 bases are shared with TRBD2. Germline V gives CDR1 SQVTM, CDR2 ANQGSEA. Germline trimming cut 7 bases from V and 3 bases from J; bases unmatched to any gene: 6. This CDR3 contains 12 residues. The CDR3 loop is CSGSGHNYEQYF. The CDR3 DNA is TGCAGCGGTAGCGGGCACAACTACGAGCAGTACTTC.

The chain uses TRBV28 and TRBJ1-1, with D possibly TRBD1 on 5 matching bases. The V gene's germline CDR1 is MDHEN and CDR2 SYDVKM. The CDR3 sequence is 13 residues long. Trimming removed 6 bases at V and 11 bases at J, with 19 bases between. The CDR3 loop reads CASSPRSGGSAFF. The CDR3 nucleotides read TGTGCCAGCAGCCCACGAAGTGGGGGATCGGCTTTCTTT.

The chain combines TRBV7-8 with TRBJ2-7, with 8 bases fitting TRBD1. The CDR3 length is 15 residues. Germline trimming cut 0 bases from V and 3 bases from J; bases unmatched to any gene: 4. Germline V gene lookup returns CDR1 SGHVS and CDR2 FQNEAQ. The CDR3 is CASSLAPGGLYEQYF. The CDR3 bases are TGTGCCAGCAGCTTAGCGCCAGGGGGCCTCTACGAGCAGTACTTC.

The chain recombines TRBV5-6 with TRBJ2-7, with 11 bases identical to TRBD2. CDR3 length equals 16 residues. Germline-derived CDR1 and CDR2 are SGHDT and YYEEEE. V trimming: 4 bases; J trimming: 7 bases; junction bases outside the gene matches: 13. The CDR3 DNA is TGTGCCAGCAGCCCCGGACTAGCGGGCCCCCGAGGGGAGCAGTACTTC. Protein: CASSPGLAGPRGEQYF.

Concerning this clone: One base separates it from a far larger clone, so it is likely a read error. The CDR3, as DNA: TGTGCCAGCAGTGAATGGGATCTTGGAAACACCACATATTTT. This encodes CASSEWDLGNTTYF. The chain joins TRBV25-1 to TRBJ1-3; D is undetermined. This CDR3 region has 14 residues. The germline gives CDR1 MGHDK, CDR2 SYGVNS.

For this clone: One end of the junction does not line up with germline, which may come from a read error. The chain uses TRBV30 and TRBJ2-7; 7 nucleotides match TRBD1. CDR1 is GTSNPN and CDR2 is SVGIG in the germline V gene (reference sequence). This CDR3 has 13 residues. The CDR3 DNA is TGTGCCTGGATTGTTAAGGGGGCCTACGGGCAGTACTTC. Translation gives CAWIVKGAYGQYF.

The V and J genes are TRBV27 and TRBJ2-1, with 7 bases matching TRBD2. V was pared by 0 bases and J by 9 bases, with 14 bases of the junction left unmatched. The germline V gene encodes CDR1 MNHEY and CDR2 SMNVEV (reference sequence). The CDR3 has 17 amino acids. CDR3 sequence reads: CASSLSMWRGGSFEQFF. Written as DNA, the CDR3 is TGTGCCAGCAGTTTATCGATGTGGCGCGGGGGAAGTTTTGAGCAGTTCTTC.

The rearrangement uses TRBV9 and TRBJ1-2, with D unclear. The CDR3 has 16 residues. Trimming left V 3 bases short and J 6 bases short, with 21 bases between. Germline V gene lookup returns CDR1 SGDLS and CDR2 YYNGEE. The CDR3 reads CASSESLVNRVHGYTF. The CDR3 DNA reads TGTGCCAGCAGCGAATCACTGGTGAACCGGGTCCATGGCTACACCTTC.

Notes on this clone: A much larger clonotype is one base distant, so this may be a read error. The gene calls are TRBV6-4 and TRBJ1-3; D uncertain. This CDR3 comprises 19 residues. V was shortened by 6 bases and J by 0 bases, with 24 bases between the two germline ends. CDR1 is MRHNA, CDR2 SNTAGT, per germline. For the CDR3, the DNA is TGTGCCAGCAGCCCAGCCCGTATGATCTATATCCTCTCTGGAAACACCATATATTTT. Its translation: CASSPARMIYILSGNTIYF.

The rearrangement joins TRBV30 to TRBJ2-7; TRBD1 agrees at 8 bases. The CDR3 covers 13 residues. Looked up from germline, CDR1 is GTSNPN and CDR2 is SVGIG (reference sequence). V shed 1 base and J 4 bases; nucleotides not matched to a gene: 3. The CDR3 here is CAWSGTGPYEQYF. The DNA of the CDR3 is TGTGCCTGGAGTGGGACAGGGCCTTACGAGCAGTACTTC.

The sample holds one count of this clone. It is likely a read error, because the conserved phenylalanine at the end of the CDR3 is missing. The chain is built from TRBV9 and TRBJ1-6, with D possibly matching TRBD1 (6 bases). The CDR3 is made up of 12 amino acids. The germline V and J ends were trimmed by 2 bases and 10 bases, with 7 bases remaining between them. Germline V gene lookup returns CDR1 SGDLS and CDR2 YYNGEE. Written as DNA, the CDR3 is TGTGCCAGCAGCGTGGGGGCATCACCCCTCCACTCT. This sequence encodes CASSVGASPLHS.

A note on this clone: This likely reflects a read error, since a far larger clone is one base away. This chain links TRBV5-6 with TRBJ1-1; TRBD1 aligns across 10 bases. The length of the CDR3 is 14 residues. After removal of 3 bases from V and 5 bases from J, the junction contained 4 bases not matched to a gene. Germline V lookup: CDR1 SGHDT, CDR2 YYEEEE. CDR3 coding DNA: TGTGCCAGCAGCTCAAGGGACAGGGGAACTGAAGCTTTCTTT. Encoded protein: CASSSRDRGTEAFF. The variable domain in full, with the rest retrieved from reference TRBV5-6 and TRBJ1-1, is DAGVTQSPTHLIKTRGQQVTLRCSPKSGHDTVSWYQQALGQGPQFIFQYYEEEERQRGNFPDRFSGHQFPNYSSELNVNALLLGDSALYLCASSSRDRGTEAFFGQGTRLTVV.

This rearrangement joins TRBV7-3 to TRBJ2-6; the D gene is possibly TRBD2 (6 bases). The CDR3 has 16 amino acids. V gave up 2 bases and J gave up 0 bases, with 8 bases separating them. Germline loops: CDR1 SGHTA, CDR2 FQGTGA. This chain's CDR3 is CASSLHGGSGANVLTF. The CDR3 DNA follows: TGTGCCAGCAGCTTACACGGGGGCTCTGGGGCCAACGTCCTGACTTTC. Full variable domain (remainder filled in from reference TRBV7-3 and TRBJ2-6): GAGVSQTPSNKVTEKGKYVELRCDPISGHTALYWYRQSLGQGPEFLIYFQGTGAADDSGLPNDRFFAVRPEGSVSTLKIQRTERGDSAVYLCASSLHGGSGANVLTFGAGSRLTVL.

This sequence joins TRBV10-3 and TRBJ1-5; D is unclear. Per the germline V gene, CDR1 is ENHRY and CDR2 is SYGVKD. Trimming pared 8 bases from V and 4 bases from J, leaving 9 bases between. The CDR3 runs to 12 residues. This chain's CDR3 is CAIGPDNQPQHF. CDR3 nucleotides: TGTGCCATCGGGCCGGATAATCAGCCCCAGCATTTT.

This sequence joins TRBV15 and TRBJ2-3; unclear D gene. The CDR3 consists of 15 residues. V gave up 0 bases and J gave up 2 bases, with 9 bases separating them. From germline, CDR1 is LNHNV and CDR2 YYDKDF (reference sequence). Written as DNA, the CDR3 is TGTGCCACCAGCAGAGATCACAGAATCACAGATACGCAGTATTTT. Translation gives CATSRDHRITDTQYF.

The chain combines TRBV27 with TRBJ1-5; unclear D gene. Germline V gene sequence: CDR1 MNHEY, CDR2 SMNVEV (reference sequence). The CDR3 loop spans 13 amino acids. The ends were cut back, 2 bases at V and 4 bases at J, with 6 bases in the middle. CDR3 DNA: TGTGCCAGCAGTTTAGGCCTTAATCAGCCCCAGCATTTT. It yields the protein CASSLGLNQPQHF.

The DNA of the CDR3 is TGTGCCAGCAGCTTAGAAATTGGTAACCAGCAGTTCTTC. Its protein product is CASSLEIGNQQFF. The chain recombines TRBV7-2 with TRBJ2-1; D not certain. Germline V gene sequence: CDR1 SGHTA, CDR2 FQGNSA. The CDR3 sequence is 13 residues long. The germline V and J ends were trimmed by 1 base and 11 bases, with 12 bases remaining between them.

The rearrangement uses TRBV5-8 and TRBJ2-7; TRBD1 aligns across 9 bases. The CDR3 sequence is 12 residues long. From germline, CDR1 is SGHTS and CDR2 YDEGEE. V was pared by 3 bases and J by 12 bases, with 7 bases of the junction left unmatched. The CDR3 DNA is TGTGCCAGCAGCTACACGACAGGGGGTCGGTACTTC. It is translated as CASSYTTGGRYF.

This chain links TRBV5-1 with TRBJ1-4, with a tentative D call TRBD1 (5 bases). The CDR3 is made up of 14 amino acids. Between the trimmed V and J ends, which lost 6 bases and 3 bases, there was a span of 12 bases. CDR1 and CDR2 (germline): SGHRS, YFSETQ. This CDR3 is CASTIDSANEKLFF. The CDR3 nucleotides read TGCGCCAGCACCATTGACAGTGCTAATGAAAAACTGTTTTTT.

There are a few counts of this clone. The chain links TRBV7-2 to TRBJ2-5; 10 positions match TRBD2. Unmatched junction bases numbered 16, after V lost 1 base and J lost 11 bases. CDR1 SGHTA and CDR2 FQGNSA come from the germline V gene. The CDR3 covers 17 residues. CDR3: CASSLVVGLSSGSSQYF. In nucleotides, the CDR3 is TGTGCCAGCAGCTTAGTTGTCGGGTTGTCTAGCGGGAGTTCTCAGTACTTC.

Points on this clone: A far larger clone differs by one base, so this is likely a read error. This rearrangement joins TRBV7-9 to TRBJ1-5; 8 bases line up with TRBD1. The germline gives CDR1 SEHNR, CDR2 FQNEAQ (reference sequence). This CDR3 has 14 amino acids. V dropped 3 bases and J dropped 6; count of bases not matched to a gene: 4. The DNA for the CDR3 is TGTGCCAGCAGCTTCACCGGGACAGGTCAGCCCCAGCATTTT. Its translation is CASSFTGTGQPQHF.

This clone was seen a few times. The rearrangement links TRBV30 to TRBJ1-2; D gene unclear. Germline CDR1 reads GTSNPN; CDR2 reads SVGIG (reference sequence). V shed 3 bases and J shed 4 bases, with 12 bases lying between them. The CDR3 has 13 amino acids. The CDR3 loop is CAWRGSVSYGYTF. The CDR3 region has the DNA TGTGCCTGGAGAGGCAGTGTTTCCTATGGCTACACCTTC.

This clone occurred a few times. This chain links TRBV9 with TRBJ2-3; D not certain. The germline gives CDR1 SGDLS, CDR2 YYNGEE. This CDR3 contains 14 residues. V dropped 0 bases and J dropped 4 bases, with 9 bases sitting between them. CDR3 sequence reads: CASSVGAYADTQYF. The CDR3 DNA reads TGTGCCAGCAGCGTAGGGGCTTATGCAGATACGCAGTATTTT.